A single T cell receptor (beta chain) is shown here with its context. What it recognizes is unknown. Blood CD4+ CD25-low CD127-high conventional T cells supplied the genomic DNA template. TCRdb keeps only in-frame clones here, not all; method: immunoSEQ multiplex PCR. The data show about 30,000 clones, around 96% seen once. These data come from a study of regulatory and conventional T cells in RAG deficiency. Study results and limitations: Omenn patients showed >80% Treg-Tconv overlap and shorter CDR3 lengths. Compared with controls, unique Treg TCR beta sequences dropped around 90-fold in Omenn syndrome and CID/AS. In Omenn syndrome, sorted "Tregs" may be peripherally activated cells.

V lost 5 bases, J lost 3 bases, and 11 bases lay in between. The CDR3 contains 13 residues. The germline gives CDR1 MGHDK, CDR2 SYGVNS. This sample also belongs to another study, concerning regulatory T cells. That study reports: Amplification used 52 TRBV primers and 13 TRBJ primers. Skewed V and J usage and few unique V-J pairs marked patient repertoires, most in Tregs.

The chain employs TRBV25-1 and TRBJ2-7; TRBD2 is a possible D gene (5 bases). The sequence was collected from a human donor in good health. The sequenced sample consisted of CD25- CD4+ T cells sorted from blood. In DNA, the CDR3 is TGTGCCAGCAGTTCGGCGGGCTTCTACGAGCAGTACTTC. Its protein is CASSSAGFYEQYF.